The 10 T cell receptor beta chains listed next were all sequenced from one sample in a study of low-dose radiotherapy and immunotherapy resistance in tumors. TRAV and TRBV primers primed cDNA for both TCRalpha and TCRbeta. TCR amplification involved 20 to 25 PCR cycles with a constant-region primer and V-primer adapter. TCRdb recomputed calls from the reads with MiXCR, one row per CDR3 protein. Among about 60,000 distinct CDR3 sequences listed, 20% to 25% were seen once. Time point given: before trial treatment. The starting material was PBMCs, obtained before treatment. These receptors originate from a male donor with prostate cancer.

In regard to this clonotype: Since a far larger clone is one base different, this is likely a read error. The chain carries TRBV7-2 and TRBJ2-3; 8 bases match TRBD2. Trimming cost V 5 bases and J 0 bases; bases outside gene matches: 16. This CDR3 region has 19 residues. CDR1 and CDR2 from the germline V gene are SGHTA and FQGNSA. The DNA of the CDR3 is TGTGCCAGCAGCGCCCCCGGGACTAGATTCCTAACTAGCACAGATACGCAGTATTTT. Protein product: CASSAPGTRFLTSTDTQYF.

Regarding this clonotype: A much larger clone differs by one base, so this may be a read error. V and J are TRBV20-1 and TRBJ2-7; weak D call: TRBD1 (5 bases). The V end lost 2 bases, the J end lost 1 base, and 15 bases lay between the germline ends. The V gene's germline CDR1 is DFQATT and CDR2 SNEGSKA (reference sequence). This CDR3 is 15 amino acids long. The CDR3 bases are TGCAGTGCTAGAACGGCCAGGGAATTATCCTACGAGCAGTACTTC. It is translated as CSARTARELSYEQYF.

This clonotype has only a few counts. The chain employs TRBV5-1 and TRBJ2-7, with D possibly TRBD1 on 5 matching bases. The CDR3 sequence is 14 residues long. Germline lookup yields CDR1 SGHRS and CDR2 YFSETQ. Trimming took off 3 bases at V and 2 bases at J, with 12 bases between the two ends. CDR3 amino acids: CASSSTGPTYEQYF. The CDR3, as DNA: TGCGCCAGCAGCTCCACAGGCCCAACCTACGAGCAGTACTTC.

The rearrangement links TRBV10-3 to TRBJ1-2, with D unresolved. Germline CDR1 is ENHRY and CDR2 is SYGVKD. The V end was cut by 0 bases, the J end by 4 bases, with 9 bases between. The CDR3 consists of 14 residues. DNA for the CDR3: TGTGCCATCAGTGAGTCGGCAGGAATCTATGGCTACACCTTC. It is translated as CAISESAGIYGYTF.

This clonotype was picked up many times. The CDR3 DNA reads TGTGCCAGCAGCGGAGGGGACATGTGGGGCACTGAAGCTTTCTTT. This gives the protein CASSGGDMWGTEAFF. The rearrangement links TRBV3-1 to TRBJ1-1; possible D gene TRBD1, 6 bases. The CDR3 covers 15 residues. CDR1 and CDR2 from the germline V gene are LGHDT and YNNKEL (reference sequence). Trimming removed 5 bases at V and 4 bases at J, with 17 bases between.

V usage is TRBV6-2 or TRBV6-3 and J usage is TRBJ1-1; 7 positions agree with TRBD1. There are 11 residues in the CDR3. With 7 bases clipped from V and 8 bases from J, the junction kept 4 bases outside the gene matches. CDR1 MNHEY and CDR2 SVGEGT come from the germline V gene. DNA of the CDR3: TGTGCCAGCACCTGGGACAGCGAAGCTTTCTTT. This gives the protein CASTWDSEAFF.

The CDR3 loop reads CASSLVSGITDTQYF. The CDR3 nucleotides are TGTGCCAGCAGCTTAGTGAGTGGGATTACAGATACGCAGTATTTT. The V gene is TRBV11-2, the J gene TRBJ2-3, with D hard to call. This CDR3 is built from 15 residues. The germline gives CDR1 SGHAT, CDR2 FQNNGV. The V end lost 1 base, the J end lost 3 bases, and 11 bases lay between the germline ends.

This clonotype was counted at least ten times. The chain uses TRBV19 and TRBJ1-5; the D is unclear. Trimming removed 6 bases from V and 3 bases from J, with 15 bases in between. This CDR3 has 15 amino acids. CDR1 is LNHDA, CDR2 SQIVND, per germline (reference sequence). CDR3 sequence reads: CASRADRALNQPQHF. CDR3 bases: TGTGCCAGTAGAGCTGATAGGGCCCTCAATCAGCCCCAGCATTTT.

This clonotype appeared a few times. J is TRBJ2-7 and V is TRBV6-1; the D call may be TRBD1 or TRBD2 (5 bases each). The CDR3 covers 12 residues. Germline V gives CDR1 MNHNS, CDR2 SASEGT. With 8 bases removed from V and 5 bases from J, the gap between germline ends came to 13 bases. For the CDR3, the DNA is TGTGCCAGCTCAGGGACGGGGAACGAGCAGTACTTC. Amino acid sequence: CASSGTGNEQYF.

In DNA, the CDR3 is TGTGCCAGCAGACAGACAGGGGTGGGTGAAAAACTGTTTTTT. This codes for CASRQTGVGEKLFF. The rearrangement uses TRBV6-1 and TRBJ1-4, with 8 positions matching TRBD1. J gave up 7 bases and V 6 bases, and 7 bases lay outside the gene matches. CDR3 length: 14 residues. Germline values: CDR1 MNHNS, CDR2 SASEGT.